Below are 19 T cell receptor beta chains sequenced from a single sample in a study of shared T cell receptors in the human thymus. Profiling relied on immunoSEQ multiplex PCR, and the TCRdb table lists in-frame clones only, not all of them. The sample gives almost 550,000 clones, about 80% of which show up once; more than 0.01% is in the top ten. These data also formed part of another study, on human thymus T cells.

Sample: thymocytes. All receptors derive from a boy younger than two with a congenital heart defect.

The chain combines TRBV5-4 with TRBJ2-3; a possible D gene is TRBD2 (5 bases). V shed 2 bases and J shed 2 bases, with 15 bases lying between them. The CDR3 totals 16 residues. The germline V gene encodes CDR1 SGHNT and CDR2 YYREEE (reference sequence). Written as DNA, the CDR3 is TGTGCCAGCAGCTTAAGAGCGGCTTGGCCCACAGATACGCAGTATTTT. It encodes CASSLRAAWPTDTQYF.

On this clone: The junction shows a germline mismatch at one end, possibly a read error. The gene calls are TRBV7-7 and TRBJ2-5; D possibly corresponds to TRBD2 (6 bases). Germline V CDR1 and CDR2: SSHAT, FNYEAQ (reference sequence). CDR3 length: 15 residues. The CDR3 sequence is CASSWAREPQETQYF. Written as DNA, the CDR3 is TGTGCTAGCAGCTGGGCACGGGAGCCCCAAGAGACCCAGTACTTC.

The chain couples TRBV4-3 to TRBJ2-1, with TRBD2 matching 7 bases. CDR3 length equals 17 residues. Germline lookup yields CDR1 LGHNA and CDR2 YSLEER. V lost 1 base to trimming and J lost 6 bases; unmatched junction nucleotides: 12. Here the CDR3 reads CASSQAGLSDRSNEQFF. The CDR3 nucleotides are TGCGCCAGCAGCCAAGCGGGACTAAGTGATCGTTCCAATGAGCAGTTCTTC.

The rearrangement uses TRBV5-6 and TRBJ2-7; D is ambiguous. The CDR3 covers 13 residues. Germline V gives CDR1 SGHDT, CDR2 YYEEEE. With 4 bases removed from V and 2 bases from J, the gap between germline ends came to 10 bases. The chain's CDR3 is CASSLEAAYEQYF. DNA of the CDR3: TGTGCCAGCAGCCTTGAGGCCGCCTACGAGCAGTACTTC.

V usage is TRBV6-1 and J usage is TRBJ1-2, with a weak D call TRBD1 (5 bases). The V gene's germline CDR1 is MNHNS and CDR2 SASEGT. This CDR3 spans 15 amino acids. V lost 0 bases and J 8 bases, leaving 16 bases between the germline ends. The CDR3 loop reads CASSEAHRSKGGYTF. CDR3 DNA sequence: TGTGCCAGCAGTGAAGCGCACAGGTCAAAAGGGGGCTACACCTTC.

As concerns this clone: The CDR3 does not end in the conserved phenylalanine or tryptophan, so this is likely a read error. Because the CDR3's place on the DNA is in doubt, the DNA is left out and the CDR3 is given as listed by TCRdb. V usage is TRBV5-8 and J usage is TRBJ1-1. Germline V lookup: CDR1 SGHTS, CDR2 YDEGEE. The CDR3 region is 9 residues in length, termini included. CDR3: CASSWGGSV.

The V call is TRBV19, the J call TRBJ2-1; D perhaps matches TRBD2 (6 bases). Germline loops: CDR1 LNHDA, CDR2 SQIVND (reference sequence). This CDR3 has 15 amino acids. Trimming left V 1 base short and J 6 bases short, with 13 bases between. Written as DNA, the CDR3 is TGTGCCAGTAGTATAGGACTAGTTTCAATCAATGAGCAGTTCTTC. Protein product: CASSIGLVSINEQFF.

In its sample, this clone was seen once. Relative to the germline gene, one junction end is altered; a read error may explain this. This chain uses TRBV28 with TRBJ2-5, with TRBD2 matching over 11 bases. CDR1 is MDHEN, CDR2 SYDVKM, per germline. This CDR3 region has 16 residues. CDR3 DNA sequence: TGTGCCAGCAGTTGGGGTAGGCAACTAGCGGGAGAGGCCCAGTACTTC. The encoded protein is CASSWGRQLAGEAQYF.

The chain uses TRBV28 and TRBJ2-1, with 9 bases matching TRBD1. Germline V gene sequence: CDR1 MDHEN, CDR2 SYDVKM. The trim removed 4 bases at V and 6 bases at J, leaving 22 bases unmatched. CDR3 length equals 20 residues. CDR3 bases: TGTGCCAGCAGTTGGGGACAGGGACAGATCGGGAGCCCTATTCGCAATGAGCAGTTCTTC. It translates to CASSWGQGQIGSPIRNEQFF.

In its sample, this clone was seen a few times. The chain combines TRBV6-1 with TRBJ2-4; maybe TRBD1 (6 bases). The CDR3 runs to 15 residues. Germline lookup yields CDR1 MNHNS and CDR2 SASEGT. The V end was cut by 3 bases, the J end by 8 bases, with 17 bases between. CDR3 bases: TGTGCCAGCAGTGATTTTCGGGACATCTTGTACATTCAGTACTTC. This gives the protein CASSDFRDILYIQYF.

This clone has more than one count but fewer than ten. V gene TRBV4-3 combines with J gene TRBJ2-7; D possibly corresponds to TRBD2 (6 bases). Germline CDR1 is LGHNA and CDR2 is YSLEER. With 5 bases removed from V and 0 bases from J, the gap between germline ends came to 26 bases. The CDR3 is 19 amino acids. The CDR3 loop reads CASSARGPRRGPSSYEQYF. The CDR3 coding sequence is TGCGCCAGCAGCGCCCGCGGCCCACGGCGGGGCCCCAGCTCCTACGAGCAGTACTTC.

The chain has TRBV25-1 and TRBJ1-2, with 10 nucleotides matching TRBD1. There are 18 residues in the CDR3. V lost 3 bases to trimming and J lost 2 bases; unmatched junction nucleotides: 12. Germline V gives CDR1 MGHDK, CDR2 SYGVNS. The CDR3 DNA reads as TGTGCCAGCAGTGACTACCTCCTCCCGGGACAGGGGAACTATGGCTACACCTTC. Amino acids: CASSDYLLPGQGNYGYTF.

The chain has TRBV27 and TRBJ2-1; TRBD2 is a possible D gene (5 bases). Germline values: CDR1 MNHEY, CDR2 SMNVEV (reference sequence). The length of the CDR3 is 14 residues. V gave up 4 bases and J gave up 9 bases, with 16 bases separating them. CDR3 sequence reads: CASSWASPHGEQFF. The CDR3 region has the DNA TGTGCCAGCAGTTGGGCTAGCCCCCATGGTGAGCAGTTCTTC.

V usage is TRBV27 and J usage is TRBJ1-1; TRBD1 agrees at 7 bases. The V gene's germline CDR1 is MNHEY and CDR2 SMNVEV (reference sequence). V lost 5 bases, J lost 5 bases, and 17 bases stayed unmatched. The CDR3 has 17 residues. The DNA for the CDR3 is TGTGCCAGCAGTCCACCCCCTGGCAGGGGGGTGCGAACTGAAGCTTTCTTT. This encodes CASSPPPGRGVRTEAFF.

The rearrangement joins TRBV11-2 to TRBJ2-1; 10 bases align to TRBD2. Germline CDR1 reads SGHAT; CDR2 reads FQNNGV. This CDR3 spans 15 amino acids. Germline trimming cut 4 bases from V and 9 bases from J; bases unmatched to any gene: 9. The CDR3 DNA sequence: TGTGCCAGCAGCTCGCAGCGGGAGGGTCAGTGTGAGCAGTTCTTC. It translates to CASSSQREGQCEQFF.

V usage is TRBV29-1 and J usage is TRBJ2-3; the D gene is possibly TRBD1 (7 bases). In germline, CDR1 is SQVTM, CDR2 ANQGSEA. Between the trimmed V and J ends, which lost 2 bases and 2 bases, there was a span of 17 bases. The CDR3 contains 16 residues. CDR3 loop: CSVEIAGGRDTDTQYF. In DNA form, the CDR3 reads TGCAGCGTTGAAATTGCAGGGGGGCGAGACACAGATACGCAGTATTTT.

This clone was counted between two and nine times. This chain connects TRBV12-2 to TRBJ2-1; the table assigns TRBD2, which was not confirmed against the DNA. TRBV12-2 is classified as a pseudogene. This CDR3 is built from 19 residues. The CDR3 DNA sequence: TGTGCAAGTCGCTTTGGGGGACTAGCGGATGGGTTTTCCTACAATGAGCAGTTCTTC. Encoded protein: CASRFGGLADGFSYNEQFF.

The chain carries TRBV15 and TRBJ2-3; perhaps TRBD2 as D (6 bases). Germline V gene sequence: CDR1 LNHNV, CDR2 YYDKDF (reference sequence). The CDR3 contains 16 residues. The V and J ends lost 3 bases and 1 base respectively, with 14 bases between them. In nucleotides, the CDR3 is TGTGCCACCAGCAGCTGGGGGGACGATTGCACAGATACGCAGTATTTT. As protein: CATSSWGDDCTDTQYF.

In this sample, this clone turned up a few times. The chain joins TRBV7-9 to TRBJ1-4; D remains ambiguous. V lost 5 bases and J 5 bases, leaving 15 bases between the germline ends. This CDR3 has 15 residues. CDR1 and CDR2 from the germline V gene are SEHNR and FQNEAQ (reference sequence). The CDR3: CASSPTGGRNEKLFF. The CDR3 DNA follows: TGTGCCAGCAGCCCCACGGGAGGGAGGAATGAAAAACTGTTTTTT.